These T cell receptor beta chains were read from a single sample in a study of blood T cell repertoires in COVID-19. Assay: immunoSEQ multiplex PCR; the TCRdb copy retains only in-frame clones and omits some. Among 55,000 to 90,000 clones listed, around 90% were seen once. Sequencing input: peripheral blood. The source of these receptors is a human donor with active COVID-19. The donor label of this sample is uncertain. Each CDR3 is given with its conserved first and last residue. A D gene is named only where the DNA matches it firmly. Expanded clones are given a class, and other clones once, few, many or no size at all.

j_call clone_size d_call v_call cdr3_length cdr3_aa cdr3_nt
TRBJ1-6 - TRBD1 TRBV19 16 CASSPQGVELNSPLHF TGTGCCAGTAGTCCCCAGGGGGTCGAACTCAATTCACCCCTCCACTTT
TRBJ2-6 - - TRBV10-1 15 CASSDQGSGANVLTF TGCGCCAGCAGTGACCAGGGTTCTGGGGCCAACGTCCTGACTTTC
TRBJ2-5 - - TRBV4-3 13 CASSQLSGETQYF TGCGCCAGCAGCCAGTTATCGGGGGAGACCCAGTACTTC
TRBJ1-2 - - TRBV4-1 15 CASSQVGRALYGYTF TGCGCCAGCAGCCAAGTGGGGAGGGCCCTCTATGGCTACACCTTC
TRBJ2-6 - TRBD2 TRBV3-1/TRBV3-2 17 CASSHERGLTGANVLTF TGTGCCAGCAGCCACGAGCGGGGCCTCACTGGGGCCAACGTCCTGACTTTC
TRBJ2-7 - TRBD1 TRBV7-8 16 CASSPRRDRVAYEQYF TGTGCCAGCAGCCCACGTCGGGACAGGGTCGCCTACGAGCAGTACTTC
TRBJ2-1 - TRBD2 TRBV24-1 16 CATSDGGTSSNNEQFF TGTGCCACCAGTGATGGCGGGACTAGCAGCAACAATGAGCAGTTCTTC
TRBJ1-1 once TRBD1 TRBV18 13 CASSPGQESEAFF TGTGCCAGCTCACCGGGACAGGAATCTGAAGCTTTCTTT
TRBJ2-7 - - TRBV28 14 CASSLPGSSYEQYF TGTGCCAGCAGTTTACCCGGGAGCTCCTACGAGCAGTACTTC
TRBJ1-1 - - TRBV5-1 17 CASSLDSGRRLGTEAFF TGCGCCAGCAGCTTGGATTCAGGGCGAAGACTTGGAACTGAAGCTTTCTTT
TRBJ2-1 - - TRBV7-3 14 CASSFYGAYNEQFF TGTGCCAGCAGCTTCTACGGGGCCTACAATGAGCAGTTCTTC
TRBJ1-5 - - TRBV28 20 CASSLRSPLGAETINQPQHF TGTGCCAGCAGTTTACGATCTCCACTTGGGGCAGAAACGATCAATCAGCCCCAGCATTTT
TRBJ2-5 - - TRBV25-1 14 CASSESTVQETQYF TGTGCCAGCAGTGAATCGACAGTCCAAGAGACCCAGTACTTC
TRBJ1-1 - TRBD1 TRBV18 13 CASSAGQETEAFF TGTGCCAGCTCAGCCGGACAGGAGACTGAAGCTTTCTTT
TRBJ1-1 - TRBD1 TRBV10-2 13 CASSEPGGSEAFF TGCGCCAGCAGTGAGCCAGGGGGTTCTGAAGCTTTCTTT
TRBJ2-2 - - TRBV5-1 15 CASSFSGPNTGELFF TGCGCCAGCAGCTTTAGCGGCCCGAACACCGGGGAGCTGTTTTTT
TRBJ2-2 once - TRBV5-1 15 CASSLGAPNTGELFF TGCGCCAGCAGCTTGGGAGCGCCTAACACCGGGGAGCTGTTTTTT
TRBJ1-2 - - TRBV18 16 CASSPVRTADYYGYTF TGTGCCAGCTCACCCGTCCGAACCGCAGATTACTATGGCTACACCTTC
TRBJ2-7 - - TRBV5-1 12 CASSSEQYEQYF TGCGCCAGCAGCTCGGAGCAATACGAGCAGTACTTC
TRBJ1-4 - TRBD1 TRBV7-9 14 CASRTGTLNEKLFF TGTGCCAGCAGGACAGGGACGCTTAATGAAAAACTGTTTTTT
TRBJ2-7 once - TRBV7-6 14 CASSLEGGSYEQYF TGTGCCAGCAGCTTAGAGGGGGGGTCCTACGAGCAGTACTTC
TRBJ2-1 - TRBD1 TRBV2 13 CASSGTGYHEQFF TGTGCCAGCAGCGGGACAGGGTATCATGAGCAGTTCTTC
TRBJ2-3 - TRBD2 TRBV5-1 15 CASSLEGGVTDTQYF TGCGCCAGCAGCTTGGAGGGAGGGGTCACAGATACGCAGTATTTT
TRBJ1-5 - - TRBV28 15 CASSLRDIRNQPQHF TGTGCCAGCAGTTTGAGGGACATACGGAATCAGCCCCAGCATTTT
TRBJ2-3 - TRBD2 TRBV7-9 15 CASSLASGRADTQYF TGTGCCAGCAGCTTAGCTAGCGGGAGGGCGGATACGCAGTATTTT
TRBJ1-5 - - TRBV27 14 CASSKQGANQPQHF TGTGCCAGCAGCAAACAGGGTGCTAATCAGCCCCAGCATTTT
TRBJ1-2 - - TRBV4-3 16 CASSQANTGSNYGYTF TGCGCCAGCAGCCAAGCGAATACAGGATCCAACTATGGCTACACCTTC
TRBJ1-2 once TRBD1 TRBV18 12 CASSLDRNGYTF TGTGCCAGCTCACTGGACAGGAATGGCTACACCTTC
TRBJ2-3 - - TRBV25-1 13 CASSQTGSDTQYF TGTGCCAGCAGTCAAACAGGGTCAGATACGCAGTATTTT
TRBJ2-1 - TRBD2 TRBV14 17 CASSQDMGEGTYNEQFF TGTGCCAGCAGCCAAGATATGGGGGAGGGGACCTACAATGAGCAGTTCTTC
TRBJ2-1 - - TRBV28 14 CASSLAPGVGEQFF TGTGCCAGCAGTTTAGCCCCAGGGGTGGGAGAGCAGTTCTTC